These 3 T cell receptor beta chains share one sample of origin, sequenced in a study of metastatic and nonmetastatic thyroid tumors. All patients were untreated before thyroid surgery. TCRdb re-called the PCR reads with MiXCR. The sample yields roughly 20,000 clones, about 28% seen once. The material sequenced was tumor tissue. The receptors originated from a male donor with papillary thyroid cancer or a benign thyroid nodule (not recorded which). Some clones in this sample may be carry-over from other donors' samples.

This rearrangement joins TRBV9 to TRBJ2-7, with D perhaps given as TRBD1 or TRBD2 (5 bases each). V lost 4 bases and J lost 2, with 16 bases in between. The CDR3 is made up of 15 amino acids. Germline CDR1 is SGDLS and CDR2 is YYNGEE. The chain's CDR3 is CASSIGWDQAYEQYF. The CDR3 DNA sequence: TGTGCCAGCAGCATAGGGTGGGACCAGGCCTACGAGCAGTACTTC.

Concerning this clone itself: The same CDR3 is also encoded by other DNA sequences in this sample. The rearrangement links TRBV5-1 to TRBJ2-6, with D possibly TRBD1 on 6 matching bases. Looked up from germline, CDR1 is SGHRS and CDR2 is YFSETQ. Between the trimmed V and J ends, which lost 0 bases and 5 bases, there was a span of 21 bases. This CDR3 contains 19 residues. The CDR3 coding sequence is TGCGCCAGCAGCTTGGCCTCGGGGCAGGGGAAAAGGAGGGCCAACGTCCTGACTTTC. Protein sequence: CASSLASGQGKRRANVLTF.

About this clone: A junction boundary mismatches the germline segment, possibly from a read error. The V call is TRBV10-3, the J call TRBJ2-7; TRBD2 agrees at 13 bases. The CDR3 sequence is 16 residues long. In germline, CDR1 is ENHRY, CDR2 SYGVKD. CDR3 protein: CATAGLAGLMAYERYF. CDR3 nucleotides: TGTGCCACCGCGGGACTAGCGGGGCTCATGGCCTACGAGCGGTACTTC.